This T cell receptor (beta chain) was recorded in a study of T cell responses to AZD1222 COVID-19 vaccine. TCRdb's table, derived via immunoSEQ multiplex PCR, lists solely in-frame clones and lacks some. The data hold about 90,000 clones, with around nine tenths observed a single time. Trimming took off 2 bases at V and 2 bases at J, with 15 bases between the two ends. The V gene's germline CDR1 is SGHAT and CDR2 FQDESV (reference sequence). The CDR3 spans 16 residues. Worth noting for this clone: The antigen is not known.

Study outcomes and limitations: Among the donors, most were white British and more were female, and clonal diversity was possibly underestimated.

The chain recombines TRBV11-1 with TRBJ2-5; no clear D. The TCR originated in an adult in good health. The material was peripheral blood, obtained on day 0 of MenACWY control vaccination. This CDR3 reads CASSLSSTGGQETQYF. The CDR3 DNA sequence: TGTGCCAGCAGCTTAAGCAGCACTGGTGGGCAAGAGACCCAGTACTTC.